Shown below are 12 T cell receptor beta chains from a single sample sequenced in a study of T cell changes during pregnancy in multiple sclerosis. Libraries were prepared by immunoSEQ multiplex PCR; TCRdb keeps only in-frame clonotypes and omits some of them. This table holds about 40,000 clones, around 93% found once. The material sequenced was CD4+ T cells from peripheral blood mononuclear cells, taken after pregnancy. These receptors came from a female donor with multiple sclerosis, enrolled in a pregnancy study.

The chain has TRBV14 and TRBJ1-2; D not certain. CDR3 length equals 13 residues. The V end was cut by 0 bases, the J end by 5 bases, with 7 bases between. CDR1 and CDR2 from the germline V gene are SGHDN and FVKESK. Here the CDR3 reads CASSQDLQYGYTF. DNA for the CDR3: TGTGCCAGCAGCCAAGATCTACAGTATGGCTACACCTTC.

The chain carries TRBV2 and TRBJ2-2, with a weak D call TRBD2 (6 bases). V dropped 8 bases and J dropped 5 bases, with 15 bases sitting between them. The CDR3 is made up of 14 amino acids. Germline V CDR1 and CDR2: SNHLY, FYNNEI. CDR3 in DNA: TGTGCCAGCCTGCGCGGGGTTACAACCGGGGAGCTGTTTTTT. Its protein product is CASLRGVTTGELFF.

V usage is TRBV6-5 and J usage is TRBJ2-7; possible D gene TRBD2, 7 bases. Germline assignment: CDR1 MNHEY and CDR2 SVGAGI. This CDR3 region has 14 residues. Trimming took 2 bases from V and 6 from J, leaving 14 bases between them. This CDR3 reads CASSYGGGPLEQYF. The CDR3 coding sequence is TGTGCCAGCAGTTACGGGGGGGGCCCCCTCGAGCAGTACTTC.

The rearrangement joins TRBV6-1 to TRBJ1-1; the D is unclear. Trimming took off 8 bases at V and 5 bases at J, with 15 bases between the two ends. The CDR3 spans 13 residues. In germline, CDR1 is MNHNS, CDR2 SASEGT. CDR3 residues: CASSLGGVTEAFF. The CDR3 nucleotides read TGTGCCAGCTCCCTGGGAGGCGTAACTGAAGCTTTCTTT.

The V call is TRBV9, the J call TRBJ2-5; TRBD2 matches at 7 bases. The V and J ends lost 0 bases and 1 base, in that order; junction bases with no gene match: 3. The CDR3 has 15 amino acids. Germline CDR1 SGDLS, CDR2 YYNGEE. CDR3 amino acids: CASSVAAGVQETQYF. The CDR3 coding sequence is TGTGCCAGCAGCGTAGCTGCGGGGGTCCAAGAGACCCAGTACTTC.

The chain links TRBV19 to TRBJ2-7, with 10 bases identical to TRBD1. CDR3 length equals 16 residues. Germline CDR1 is LNHDA and CDR2 is SQIVND (reference sequence). V shed 5 bases and J 9 bases; nucleotides not matched to a gene: 16. CDR3 sequence (DNA): TGTGCCAGTAGTGCGCTGTTCAGGACAGGGGGATTCTCGCAGTACTTC. This encodes CASSALFRTGGFSQYF.

The CDR3 sequence: CASKPQGNEKLFF. Written as DNA, the CDR3 is TGTGCCTCAAAACCGCAGGGGAATGAAAAACTGTTTTTT. J is TRBJ1-4 and V is TRBV28; TRBD1 is a possible D gene (6 bases). Between the trimmed V and J ends, which lost 11 bases and 5 bases, there was a span of 15 bases. Germline CDR1 reads MDHEN; CDR2 reads SYDVKM. This CDR3 contains 13 residues.

The genes are TRBV5-1 and TRBJ2-3; 7 bases line up with TRBD2. The trim removed 4 bases at V and 4 bases at J, leaving 12 bases unmatched. Germline lookup yields CDR1 SGHRS and CDR2 YFSETQ. The CDR3 is made up of 16 amino acids. The CDR3 sequence: CASSVNGGGRADTQYF. In nucleotides, the CDR3 is TGCGCCAGCAGCGTTAATGGGGGGGGAAGGGCAGATACGCAGTATTTT.

The chain employs TRBV27 and TRBJ1-2, with 8 bases matching TRBD1. CDR1 is MNHEY, CDR2 SMNVEV, per germline (reference sequence). V lost 4 bases and J lost 8; bases outside the gene matches: 6. CDR3 size: 13 residues. DNA of the CDR3: TGTGCCAGCAGTTCCTCGGGACAGGTGGGCTACACCTTC. This gives the protein CASSSSGQVGYTF.

The chain has TRBV29-1 and TRBJ1-2, with a weak D call TRBD1 (5 bases). The CDR3 length is 16 residues. Trimming shortened V by 3 bases and J by 4 bases, and 21 bases separated the two germline ends. Germline V gives CDR1 SQVTM, CDR2 ANQGSEA. The CDR3 sequence is CSVDPGGEFVGYGYTF. The CDR3 nucleotides are TGCAGCGTTGATCCGGGGGGGGAGTTCGTCGGCTATGGCTACACCTTC.

The rearrangement links TRBV5-5 to TRBJ1-1, with 7 positions matching TRBD1. This CDR3 contains 15 residues. V shed 3 bases, J shed 5 bases, and the junction held 10 bases outside the gene matches. Germline lookup yields CDR1 SGHKS and CDR2 YYEKEE (reference sequence). CDR3 amino acids: CASSSPKGAGTEAFF. The CDR3 region has the DNA TGTGCCAGCAGCTCGCCCAAGGGGGCGGGTACTGAAGCTTTCTTT.

J is TRBJ1-5 and V is TRBV29-1; 9 nucleotides line up with TRBD1. Germline CDR1 and CDR2: SQVTM and ANQGSEA. The CDR3 has 15 residues. The V gene end was trimmed by 6 bases and the J gene end by 4 bases; junction bases not matched to a gene: 10. In DNA form, the CDR3 reads TGCAGCGTCATTGGAGGGACAGGGCCTAATCAGCCCCAGCATTTT. Translated: CSVIGGTGPNQPQHF.